The 5 T cell receptor beta chains reported below all come from one sample, sequenced in a study of blood T cell repertoires in COVID-19 (dated by TCRdb to between 2020 and 2021). Libraries were constructed by the immunoSEQ multiplex PCR assay. TCRdb re-hosts the immuneACCESS table, in-frame sequences only. Its copies lack some clones; in the studies checked, an unresolved V gene accounts for under half of them, and the cause for the rest is not known. The sample profile shows approximately 23,000 clones; about 90% of them were found once. The leading ten clones occupy less than 7.5% of the sample. Sequenced input: peripheral blood. The receptors were sampled from a woman aged 80 or older with active COVID-19.

This sequence joins TRBV9 and TRBJ2-7; 7 nucleotides agree with TRBD1. Germline V gene sequence: CDR1 SGDLS, CDR2 YYNGEE. The length of the CDR3 is 17 residues. Trimming at V came to 2 bases and at J to 3 bases, leaving 14 bases not matched to a gene. CDR3 sequence: CASSVGGRDRYVYEQYF. For the CDR3, the DNA is TGTGCCAGCAGCGTGGGTGGAAGGGACAGATATGTCTACGAGCAGTACTTC.

This sequence joins TRBV23-1 and TRBJ2-7, with 9 bases matching TRBD1. TRBV23-1 is noted as an ORF with a role that remains uncertain. J was trimmed by 6 bases and V by 2 bases; bases with no gene match: 17. The CDR3 has 18 residues. DNA of the CDR3: TGCGCCAGCAGTCAACTGGGGCTAAAAGGGACAGGGTTTGGCGAGCAGTACTTC. It is translated as CASSQLGLKGTGFGEQYF.

The rearrangement joins TRBV2 to TRBJ1-5, with D unresolved. Germline CDR1 SNHLY, CDR2 FYNNEI. The CDR3 contains 14 residues. Trimming took off 5 bases at V and 3 bases at J, with 11 bases between the two ends. The CDR3 DNA sequence: TGTGCCAGCAGTAAGGGAGATCCCAATCAGCCCCAGCATTTT. Amino acids: CASSKGDPNQPQHF. Full variable domain (rest looked up from reference TRBV2 and TRBJ1-5): EPEVTQTPSHQVTQMGQEVILRCVPISNHLYFYWYRQILGQKVEFLVSFYNNEISEKSEIFDDQFSVERPDGSNFTLKIRSTKLEDSAMYFCASSKGDPNQPQHFGDGTRLSIL.

This CDR3 reads CASSLDRPPYSPLHF. In nucleotides, the CDR3 is TGTGCCAGCAGCCTGGACAGGCCCCCCTATTCACCCCTCCACTTT. This chain connects TRBV7-3 to TRBJ1-6; 7 positions match TRBD1. J gave up 8 bases and V 5 bases, and 9 bases lay outside the gene matches. Germline V CDR1 and CDR2: SGHTA, FQGTGA. This CDR3 is built from 15 residues. Based on the CDR3 plus reference TRBV7-3 and TRBJ1-6, the full variable domain is GAGVSQTPSNKVTEKGKYVELRCDPISGHTALYWYRQSLGQGPEFLIYFQGTGAADDSGLPNDRFFAVRPEGSVSTLKIQRTERGDSAVYLCASSLDRPPYSPLHFGNGTRLTVT.

This clone was picked up a small number of times. V is TRBV7-9 and J is TRBJ2-7; D is ambiguous. From germline, CDR1 is SEHNR and CDR2 FQNEAQ (reference sequence). The CDR3 contains 12 residues. The V and J ends lost 5 bases and 6 bases respectively, with 11 bases between them. For the CDR3, the DNA is TGTGCCAGCAGCCCGAGCGCGGTCGAGCAGTACTTC. It yields the protein CASSPSAVEQYF.